A single T cell receptor (beta chain) is shown here with its context. At one of its ends the junction is not consistent with the germline gene, which may arise from a read error. Germline lookup yields CDR1 SEHNR and CDR2 FQNEAQ (reference sequence). The CDR3 extends over 14 amino acids. Russia was home to the donors, healthy Caucasian individuals aged roughly 6 to 95. The data stem from a study of blood T cells in healthy people across ages. About the study: The template switching approach captured approximately one barcoded beta molecule for every two T cells.

For the second PCR, which ran for roughly 6 to 12 cycles, a sample-barcoded 5' primer and a J-beta primer mix were used. TCRdb called the 5' RACE reads again in MiXCR, with one record for every CDR3 protein. Of approximately 810,000 distinct CDR3 sequences in the sample, around 30% were seen once. The TCR comes from a woman older than 75 in good health. The sequenced sample was blood. The V gene is TRBV7-9, the J gene TRBJ1-2, with 7 positions matching TRBD1. CDR3 DNA: TGTACCAGCAGCTTAGGGGGCTTTTCCTATGGCTACACCTTC. This encodes CTSSLGGFSYGYTF.